This T cell receptor beta chain was captured by sequencing in a study of shared clonotypes between healthy human individuals. Execution of the assay was at deep level. Every immunoSEQ plate was one replicate of a subset's evenly spread DNA. The table came from immunoSEQ multiplex PCR; TCRdb's copy has only in-frame clones and leaves some out. This table holds hundreds of thousands of clones, around 96% found once. J was trimmed by 1 base and V by 2 bases; bases with no gene match: 7. Germline CDR1 and CDR2: MDHEN and SYDVKM. This CDR3 is 17 amino acids long. Naive CD8 populations comprised CD45RO-negative cells positively selected for CCR7, excluding terminally differentiated effector memory CD45RA+ cells. Whole-study findings and limits: For sorted subsets, rarefaction showed incomplete sequencing despite large depth. Estimated richness was generally greater in naive than memory subsets.

A note on this clone: What it recognizes is unknown.

The TCR comes from a woman aged 25-40 years in good health. The chain carries TRBV28 and TRBJ2-3; the match to TRBD2 covers 9 bases. The specimen sequenced was naive CD8+ T cells sorted from blood. The CDR3 DNA is TGTGCCAGCAGTTTAACGCGGGAGGGCCGGGGCACAGATACGCAGTATTTT. Its translation is CASSLTREGRGTDTQYF.